The next 17 T cell receptor beta chains were all read from a single sample in a study of CXCR3-negative and CXCR3-positive naive CD8 T cells (dated by TCRdb to between 2018 and 2020). Their cognate antigens are unknown. Overall study results and their limits: TRB CDR3s from CXCR3-positive naive cells showed higher hydrophobicity (lower Kidera factor 4), lower energy, and higher strength and volume indices than CXCR3-negative naive cells.

The sequencer was a NextSeq 550. The Human TCR Profiling Kit (MiLaboratory) was used to prepare UMI-labeled 5' RACE TRB cDNA libraries. Following TCRdb reprocessing, every CDR3 protein sequence forms one entry, and DNA is not provided. The table kept for this sample lists more than 75,000 distinct CDR3 sequences. Jointly, the top ten make up 0.62% of the sample. Sequencing used naive CXCR3+ CD8+ T cells from blood. In the paper's terms, the cell subset or site label means: CD45RO-CCR7+CD27+CD95- naive CD8+ T cells expressing CXCR3 (TNR3+). The source is a human donor in good health. Some clones in this sample may be carry-over from other donors' samples.

The V and J genes are TRBV12-3 or TRBV12-4 and TRBJ2-5; TCRdb's D call, TRBD2, is unchecked because there is no DNA. The CDR3 loop spans 14 amino acids. The CDR3 spells CASSRTSGRETEYF.

This chain connects TRBV28 to TRBJ2-7; TCRdb proposes TRBD1, but this gene call is untestable without DNA. The germline V gene has CDR1 MDHEN and CDR2 SYDVKM. The CDR3 is made up of 15 amino acids. CDR3 loop: CASSHPTRGYYEQYF.

The chain has TRBV5-5 and TRBJ1-2. The CDR3 is 12 residues long. Germline loops: CDR1 SGHKS, CDR2 YYEKEE (reference sequence). This chain's CDR3 is CASSGAIDGYTF.

The genes are TRBV28 and TRBJ2-7; TCRdb's assignment of TRBD1 cannot be checked, as there is no DNA. CDR3 length: 15 amino acids. Germline CDR1 reads MDHEN; CDR2 reads SYDVKM. CDR3: CASSFNPQGADEQYF.

The chain uses TRBV27 and TRBJ1-6; TCRdb names TRBD1, which stays unverified in the absence of DNA. Germline CDR1 MNHEY, CDR2 SMNVEV (reference sequence). The CDR3 totals 13 residues. The CDR3 here is CASSPRPGSPLHF.

V is TRBV6-6 and J is TRBJ1-1. This CDR3 has 15 amino acids. Germline assignment: CDR1 MNHNY and CDR2 SVGAGI (reference sequence). The CDR3 loop is CASSYSGRLDTEAFF.

The rearrangement uses TRBV4-3 and TRBJ2-5; TCRdb names TRBD2, which stays unverified in the absence of DNA. Germline V gene data show CDR1 as LGHNA and CDR2 as YSLEER. There are 16 residues in the CDR3. The CDR3: CASSQSGLAGQETQYF.

The V gene is TRBV7-2, the J gene TRBJ2-2; TCRdb proposes TRBD2, but this gene call is untestable without DNA. The CDR3 spans 16 residues. Germline CDR1 reads SGHTA; CDR2 reads FQGNSA. The CDR3 is CASSSTFSGSTGELFF.

J is TRBJ2-7 and V is TRBV4-3; TCRdb reports TRBD1, a call that lacks DNA to check it against. Germline V gene sequence: CDR1 LGHNA, CDR2 YSLEER. The CDR3 is made up of 15 amino acids. CDR3 in amino acids: CASSQVGQGPYEQYF.

The rearrangement links TRBV21-1 to TRBJ2-7; TCRdb's D gene call, TRBD2, goes unchecked for lack of DNA. TRBV21-1 constitutes a pseudogene. This CDR3 is built from 15 residues. The CDR3 sequence: CASSRVGLAGDEQYF.

The chain couples TRBV7-8 to TRBJ2-1; TCRdb's assignment of TRBD2 cannot be checked, as there is no DNA. Germline loops: CDR1 SGHVS, CDR2 FQNEAQ. The CDR3 is 16 amino acids. CDR3 residues: CASSLALAVGRDEQFF.

V gene TRBV7-9 combines with J gene TRBJ1-5. The CDR3 loop spans 14 amino acids. From germline, CDR1 is SEHNR and CDR2 FQNEAQ (reference sequence). This CDR3 reads CASSLVATNQPQHF.

This chain links TRBV6-2 or TRBV6-3 with TRBJ2-3; the TCRdb call, TRBD1, lacks DNA for checking. CDR1 and CDR2 from the germline V gene are MNHEY and SVGEGT. CDR3 length equals 15 residues. The CDR3 sequence is CASRALTGWTDTQYF.

The chain couples TRBV4-2 to TRBJ2-3; there is no DNA to check the TCRdb D call of TRBD1. CDR1 and CDR2 from the germline V gene are LGHNA and YNFKEQ. This CDR3 is 18 amino acids long. The CDR3 sequence: CASSQQFGALGATDTQYF.

The CDR3 sequence: CASSLVGLAASTDTQYF. The chain has TRBV5-1 and TRBJ2-3; checking the TCRdb D call of TRBD2 is not possible without DNA. The CDR3 has 17 amino acids. CDR1 is SGHRS, CDR2 YFSETQ, per germline.

The chain combines TRBV12-3 or TRBV12-4 with TRBJ2-1; TCRdb calls TRBD1, which cannot be checked without DNA. CDR3 length equals 15 residues. CDR3 loop: CASSPGHSSYNEQFF.

The rearrangement links TRBV12-3 or TRBV12-4 to TRBJ2-4; the TRBD1 assignment by TCRdb is unverifiable without DNA. The CDR3 has 17 residues. The CDR3 loop reads CASSESGTGVAKNIQYF.